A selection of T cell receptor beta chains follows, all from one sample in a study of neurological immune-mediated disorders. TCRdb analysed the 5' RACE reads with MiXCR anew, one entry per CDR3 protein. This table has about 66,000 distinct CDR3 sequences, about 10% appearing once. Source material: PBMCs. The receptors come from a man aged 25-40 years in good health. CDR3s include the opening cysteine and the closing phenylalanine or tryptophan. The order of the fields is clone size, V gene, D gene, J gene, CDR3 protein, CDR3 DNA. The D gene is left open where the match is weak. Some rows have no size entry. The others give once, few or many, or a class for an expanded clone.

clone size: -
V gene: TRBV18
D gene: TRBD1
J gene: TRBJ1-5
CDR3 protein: CASSPQAGQGFLHF
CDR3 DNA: TGTGCCAGCTCACCACAGGCGGGACAGGGATTCCTGCATTTT

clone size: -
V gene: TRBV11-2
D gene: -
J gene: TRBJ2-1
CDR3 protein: CASRDGPSSYKEQFF
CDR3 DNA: TGTGCCAGCAGAGATGGTCCCAGCTCCTACAAGGAGCAGTTCTTC

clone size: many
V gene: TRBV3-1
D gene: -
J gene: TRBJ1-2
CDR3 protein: CASSQVGVYSGYTF
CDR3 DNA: TGTGCCAGCAGCCAGGTCGGGGTTTACTCTGGCTACACCTTC

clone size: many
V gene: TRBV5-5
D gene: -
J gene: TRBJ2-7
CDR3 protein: CASSMRPGHNAYEQYF
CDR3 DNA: TGTGCCAGCAGTATGCGCCCGGGACATAACGCCTACGAGCAGTACTTC

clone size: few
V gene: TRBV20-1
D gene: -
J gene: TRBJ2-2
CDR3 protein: CSAEQGLGGELFF
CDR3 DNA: TGCAGTGCGGAACAGGGTCTCGGCGGGGAGCTGTTTTTT

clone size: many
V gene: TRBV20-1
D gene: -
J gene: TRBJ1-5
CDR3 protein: CSATINREYQPQHF
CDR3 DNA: TGCAGTGCAACCATAAACCGGGAGTACCAGCCCCAGCATTTT

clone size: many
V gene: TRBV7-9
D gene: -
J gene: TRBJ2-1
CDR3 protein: CASSLGTNEQFF
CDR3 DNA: TGCGCCAGCAGCCTTGGTACAAATGAGCAGTTCTTC

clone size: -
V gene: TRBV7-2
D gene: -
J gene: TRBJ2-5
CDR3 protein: CASSLGLYPETHYF
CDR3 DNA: TGTGCCAGCAGCTTAGGACTGTACCCAGAGACCCACTACTTC

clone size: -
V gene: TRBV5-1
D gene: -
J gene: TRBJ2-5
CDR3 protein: CASSNPQETQYF
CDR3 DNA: TGCGCCAGCAGCAACCCCCAAGAGACCCAGTACTTC

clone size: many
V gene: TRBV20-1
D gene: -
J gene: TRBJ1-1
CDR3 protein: CSAARGAGDTEAFF
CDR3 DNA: TGCAGTGCTGCCAGAGGGGCAGGAGACACTGAAGCTTTCTTT

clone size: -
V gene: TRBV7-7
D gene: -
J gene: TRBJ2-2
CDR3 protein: CASSSRVGATRELFF
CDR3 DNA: TGCGCCAGCAGCTCACGCGTTGGGGCCACCAGGGAGCTGTTTTTT

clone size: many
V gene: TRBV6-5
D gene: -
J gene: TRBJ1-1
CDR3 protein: CASSYRGDTEAFF
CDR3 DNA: TGTGCCAGCAGTTACAGGGGGGACACTGAAGCTTTCTTT

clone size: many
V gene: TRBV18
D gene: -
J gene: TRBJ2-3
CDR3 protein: CASSPPSYDTQYF
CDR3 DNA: TGTGCCAGCTCACCACCGTCTTATGATACGCAGTATTTT

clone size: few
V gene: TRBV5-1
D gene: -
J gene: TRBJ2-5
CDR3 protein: CASSLGATLRGETQYF
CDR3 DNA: TGCGCCAGCAGCTTGGGAGCTACGTTGAGGGGGGAGACCCAGTACTTC

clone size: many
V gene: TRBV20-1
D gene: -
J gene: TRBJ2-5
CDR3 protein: CSATLGVPQETQYF
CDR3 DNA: TGCAGTGCTACGCTTGGGGTACCACAAGAGACCCAGTACTTC

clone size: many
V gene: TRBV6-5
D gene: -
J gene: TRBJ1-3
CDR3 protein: CASRQTDFGNTIYF
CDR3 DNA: TGTGCCAGCAGACAAACAGACTTTGGAAACACCATATATTTT

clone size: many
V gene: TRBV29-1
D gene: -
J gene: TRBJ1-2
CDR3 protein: CSVAPLRGGGYGYTF
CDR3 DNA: TGCAGCGTCGCGCCCCTTCGGGGGGGTGGCTATGGCTACACCTTC

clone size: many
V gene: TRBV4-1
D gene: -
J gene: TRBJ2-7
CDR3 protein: CASSPDVSYEQYF
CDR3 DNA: TGCGCCAGCAGCCCTGACGTCTCCTACGAGCAGTACTTC

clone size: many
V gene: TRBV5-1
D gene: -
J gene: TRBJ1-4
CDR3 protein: CASSLGRNEKLFF
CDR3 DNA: TGCGCCAGCAGCTTGGGCCGCAATGAAAAACTGTTTTTT

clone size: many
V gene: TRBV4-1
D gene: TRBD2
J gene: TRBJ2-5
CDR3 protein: CASSQVWREQETQYF
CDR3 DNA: TGCGCCAGCAGCCAAGTGTGGCGGGAGCAAGAGACCCAGTACTTC

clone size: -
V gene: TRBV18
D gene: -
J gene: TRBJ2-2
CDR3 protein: CASSPIPGASRAGELFF
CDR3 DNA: TGTGCCAGCTCACCAATTCCAGGGGCGAGTAGAGCCGGGGAGCTGTTTTTT

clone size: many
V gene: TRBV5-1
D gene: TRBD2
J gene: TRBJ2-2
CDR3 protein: CASSLPLAGDTGELFF
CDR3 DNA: TGCGCCAGCAGCTTGCCCCTAGCGGGTGACACCGGGGAGCTGTTTTTT